This TCR beta chain was profiled in a study of T-cell memory formation after mild COVID-19. Trimming removed 6 bases from V and 2 bases from J, with 7 bases in between. This CDR3 comprises 12 residues. Germline V CDR1 and CDR2: ENHRY, SYGVKD. TCRdb processed the 5' RACE reads anew with MiXCR; each CDR3 protein has one entry. The table has about 110,000 distinct CDR3 sequences, about 20% seen once. This clonotype was counted a few times. The sequenced sample was PBMCs or a T cell subset sorted from them (not recorded which). This receptor was taken from a man aged 18 to 29 who had mild COVID-19 (a few samples of this study predate the infection). Cell type and time point are not known. This chain uses TRBV10-3 with TRBJ2-5, with D unresolved. The CDR3 DNA reads as TGTGCCATCAGAGGCAGGCAAGAGACCCAGTACTTC. Amino acids: CAIRGRQETQYF.